What follows are 25 T cell receptor beta chains derived from one specimen sequenced in a study of CD8 T cells in Susac syndrome. RNA was extracted with the RNeasy kit, and a quantity of about 0.45 to 1 ug was reverse transcribed using random hexamers. TCRdb independently ran MiXCR on the immunoSEQ multiplex PCR reads; one entry per CDR3 protein. This sample has around 170,000 distinct CDR3 sequences, with almost 96% found just once. The specimen was CD4+ T cells from PBMCs. These receptors all come from a human donor with Susac syndrome.

The chain has TRBV20-1 and TRBJ2-3; tentative D call: TRBD2 (5 bases). The CDR3 contains 14 residues. Germline V CDR1 and CDR2: DFQATT, SNEGSKA (reference sequence). Trimming cost V 0 bases and J 4 bases, with 11 bases left between them. The CDR3 sequence: CSARDRLAPDTQYF. The CDR3 DNA reads TGCAGTGCTAGAGATCGGCTAGCCCCAGATACGCAGTATTTT.

This clonotype was recorded only once. CDR3: CAWATGQGLYNEQFF. CDR3 coding DNA: TGTGCCTGGGCCACTGGACAGGGCCTATACAATGAGCAGTTCTTC. The chain links TRBV30 to TRBJ2-1, with TRBD1 matching over 8 bases. The CDR3 consists of 15 residues. J gave up 4 bases and V 5 bases, and 10 bases lay outside the gene matches. Germline V gene lookup returns CDR1 GTSNPN and CDR2 SVGIG (reference sequence).

The chain couples TRBV6-5 to TRBJ1-2; weak D call: TRBD1 (6 bases). The germline V and J ends were trimmed by 0 bases and 2 bases, with 10 bases remaining between them. The CDR3 covers 15 residues. From germline, CDR1 is MNHEY and CDR2 SVGAGI. CDR3 loop: CASSYSFQGNYGYTF. In nucleotides, the CDR3 is TGTGCCAGCAGTTACTCGTTTCAGGGGAACTATGGCTACACCTTC.

The rearrangement links TRBV6-2 or TRBV6-3 to TRBJ2-5; 11 bases are shared with TRBD2. The junction had 6 bases not matched to a gene; V was cut back by 2 bases and J by 1 base. The CDR3 loop spans 17 amino acids. Germline V gene lookup returns CDR1 MNHEY and CDR2 SVGEGT. DNA of the CDR3: TGTGCCAGCAGTTACGAAACTAGCGGGGGAACCCAAGAGACCCAGTACTTC. Translated, it gives CASSYETSGGTQETQYF.

The rearrangement uses TRBV5-4 and TRBJ1-2; 8 bases are shared with TRBD1. The J segment lost 0 bases and the V segment lost 4 bases, leaving 2 bases of the junction unmatched. CDR3 length: 14 residues. Germline CDR1 and CDR2: SGHNT and YYREEE (reference sequence). CDR3 amino acids: CASSPTGANYGYTF. The CDR3 coding sequence is TGTGCCAGCAGCCCGACAGGGGCTAACTATGGCTACACCTTC.

This clonotype was seen more than once but under ten times. The genes are TRBV5-6 and TRBJ2-5; D is ambiguous. CDR1 is SGHDT, CDR2 YYEEEE, per germline. The CDR3 spans 13 residues. V lost 0 bases to trimming and J lost 5 bases, with 8 bases between them. The CDR3 here is CASSLAYRETQYF. CDR3 coding DNA: TGTGCCAGCAGCTTGGCTTACCGTGAGACCCAGTACTTC.

CDR3 bases: TGTGCCACCAGCAGAGAACGGATCGGGGAAAAACTGTTTTTT. As protein: CATSRERIGEKLFF. The chain uses TRBV15 and TRBJ1-4, with D uncertain. The CDR3 length is 14 residues. The V end lost 0 bases, the J end lost 8 bases, and 10 bases lay between the germline ends. Germline V gene data show CDR1 as LNHNV and CDR2 as YYDKDF (reference sequence).

V gene TRBV11-2 combines with J gene TRBJ1-6; 9 nucleotides align to TRBD1. Looked up from germline, CDR1 is SGHAT and CDR2 is FQNNGV. This CDR3 has 17 amino acids. With 6 bases clipped from V and 5 bases from J, the junction kept 11 bases outside the gene matches. The CDR3 DNA reads TGTGCCAGCAGAAAACAGGGGGCTCCTGTCAATAATTCACCCCTCCACTTT. Protein: CASRKQGAPVNNSPLHF.

This chain joins TRBV27 and TRBJ1-2, with a weak D call TRBD1 (6 bases). This CDR3 has 15 amino acids. The germline V gene has CDR1 MNHEY and CDR2 SMNVEV (reference sequence). Trimming pared 3 bases from V and 8 bases from J, leaving 19 bases between. The CDR3 protein is CASSFWGGKARGYTF. The CDR3, as DNA: TGTGCCAGCAGTTTTTGGGGGGGCAAAGCTCGGGGCTACACCTTC.

The genes are TRBV11-2 and TRBJ2-5, with D possibly TRBD2 on 6 matching bases. Looked up from germline, CDR1 is SGHAT and CDR2 is FQNNGV. V was shortened by 1 base and J by 4 bases, with 19 bases between the two germline ends. There are 17 residues in the CDR3. CDR3 sequence (DNA): TGTGCCAGCAGCTTAGTGAGAGGAGGGCTGGGGGGAGAGACCCAGTACTTC. Residues: CASSLVRGGLGGETQYF.

This chain joins TRBV29-1 and TRBJ2-4; D uncertain. This CDR3 has 12 amino acids. Germline V gives CDR1 SQVTM, CDR2 ANQGSEA. Trimming shortened V by 5 bases and J by 8 bases, and 13 bases separated the two germline ends. The chain's CDR3 is CSVLEGFDIQYF. CDR3 DNA sequence: TGCAGCGTTCTTGAAGGGTTCGACATTCAGTACTTC.

V gene TRBV7-2 combines with J gene TRBJ2-3; 12 bases are a match to TRBD2. This CDR3 has 14 amino acids. V shed 5 bases, J shed 7 bases, and the junction held 4 bases outside the gene matches. Germline CDR1 is SGHTA and CDR2 is FQGNSA. The CDR3 is CASSPTSGGYTQYF. CDR3 nucleotides: TGTGCCAGCAGCCCTACTAGCGGGGGGTATACGCAGTATTTT.

The chain recombines TRBV12-3 or TRBV12-4 with TRBJ1-1; 10 nucleotides align to TRBD1. V was pared by 6 bases and J by 6 bases, with 7 bases of the junction left unmatched. The CDR3 extends over 14 amino acids. As DNA, the CDR3 is TGTGCCAGCAGCCCGACAGGGGGCATCTCTGAAGCTTTCTTT. The encoded protein is CASSPTGGISEAFF.

This clonotype has a single count. The chain joins TRBV6-2 or TRBV6-3 to TRBJ2-1; possibly TRBD2 for D (7 bases). The CDR3 consists of 14 residues. The germline V and J ends were trimmed by 7 bases and 5 bases, with 15 bases remaining between them. CDR1 MNHEY and CDR2 SVGEGT come from the germline V gene. The CDR3: CASTYLGGHNEQFF. The DNA of the CDR3 is TGTGCCAGCACCTACCTCGGGGGGCACAATGAGCAGTTCTTC.

This clonotype was seen a single time. CDR3 protein: CASSLVGQGINIQYF. The CDR3 DNA is TGTGCCAGCAGCTTAGTTGGACAGGGGATTAACATTCAGTACTTC. V and J are TRBV7-2 and TRBJ2-4; 9 bases fit TRBD1. Germline values: CDR1 SGHTA, CDR2 FQGNSA. V shed 1 base and J 7 bases; nucleotides not matched to a gene: 5. CDR3 size: 15 residues.

J is TRBJ1-5 and V is TRBV6-2 or TRBV6-3; a possible D gene is TRBD1 (5 bases). The CDR3 runs to 16 residues. Germline values: CDR1 MNHEY, CDR2 SVGEGT. V was pared by 2 bases and J by 3 bases, with 14 bases between. The CDR3 DNA reads TGTGCCAGCAGTTACGGGCGGGGGGTGTTCAATCAGCCCCAGCATTTT. This gives the protein CASSYGRGVFNQPQHF.

This chain links TRBV6-6 with TRBJ2-2; D ambiguous. The CDR3 extends over 14 amino acids. Per the germline V gene, CDR1 is MNHNY and CDR2 is SVGAGI (reference sequence). V lost 2 bases to trimming and J lost 4 bases, with 8 bases between them. The DNA for the CDR3 is TGTGCCAGCAGTTACCCAAGAATCACCGGGGAGCTGTTTTTT. Translated, it gives CASSYPRITGELFF.

The J gene is TRBJ2-5, the V gene TRBV12-3 or TRBV12-4; no reliable D call. This CDR3 has 12 amino acids. V lost 2 bases and J 2 bases, leaving 3 bases between the germline ends. CDR3 sequence: CASSLIQETQYF. CDR3 sequence (DNA): TGTGCCAGCAGTTTAATACAAGAGACCCAGTACTTC.

CDR3 in DNA: TGTGCCAGCAGTGAATCCACGGGGGGCAGTCAGCCCCAGCATTTT. It yields the protein CASSESTGGSQPQHF. The V call is TRBV25-1, the J call TRBJ1-5, with a possible D match to TRBD1 (6 bases). There are 15 residues in the CDR3. V dropped 1 base and J dropped 6 bases, with 13 bases sitting between them. From germline, CDR1 is MGHDK and CDR2 SYGVNS.

The chain employs TRBV30 and TRBJ2-2, with D possibly matching TRBD1 (5 bases). This CDR3 is built from 14 residues. From germline, CDR1 is GTSNPN and CDR2 SVGIG (reference sequence). As DNA, the CDR3 is TGTTCTCTAAGGGGTCTTTCGAACACCGGGGAGCTGTTTTTT. Encoded protein: CSLRGLSNTGELFF.

The genes are TRBV20-1 and TRBJ1-4, with a tentative D call TRBD1 (6 bases). Germline V lookup: CDR1 DFQATT, CDR2 SNEGSKA (reference sequence). The CDR3 loop spans 15 amino acids. The V end was cut by 3 bases, the J end by 3 bases, with 14 bases between. DNA of the CDR3: TGCAGTGCTAGGTCAAACAGGGAGCCTAATGAAAAACTGTTTTTT. The encoded protein is CSARSNREPNEKLFF.

The chain joins TRBV12-3 or TRBV12-4 to TRBJ2-5; TRBD1 matches at 8 bases. CDR3 length: 13 amino acids. V shed 10 bases, J shed 6 bases, and the junction held 10 bases outside the gene matches. The CDR3 loop reads CANETGDVKTQYF. CDR3 nucleotides: TGTGCCAACGAGACAGGGGATGTGAAGACCCAGTACTTC.

J is TRBJ2-5 and V is TRBV4-2; weak D call: TRBD2 (7 bases). Germline V gives CDR1 LGHNA, CDR2 YNFKEQ. The CDR3 covers 14 residues. Trimming shortened V by 1 base and J by 5 bases, and 11 bases separated the two germline ends. CDR3 bases: TGTGCCAGCAGCCAAGGGGGGGGCGGGGAGACCCAGTACTTC. Translated: CASSQGGGGETQYF.

V and J are TRBV11-2 and TRBJ2-7, with D perhaps matching TRBD1 (6 bases). The CDR3 consists of 15 residues. The germline gives CDR1 SGHAT, CDR2 FQNNGV. Trimming shortened V by 1 base and J by 2 bases, and 12 bases separated the two germline ends. CDR3 sequence reads: CASSLGGTLTYEQYF. In DNA, the CDR3 is TGTGCCAGCAGCTTAGGAGGGACACTCACCTACGAGCAGTACTTC.

The V and J genes are TRBV30 and TRBJ2-3; the D is unclear. Germline V gives CDR1 GTSNPN, CDR2 SVGIG (reference sequence). This CDR3 has 14 residues. The V gene lost 7 bases and the J gene lost 1 base, with 15 bases spanning the gap. CDR3 sequence (DNA): TGTGCCTCCTGGCCCAGGAAGGGCACAGATACGCAGTATTTT. Amino acids: CASWPRKGTDTQYF.